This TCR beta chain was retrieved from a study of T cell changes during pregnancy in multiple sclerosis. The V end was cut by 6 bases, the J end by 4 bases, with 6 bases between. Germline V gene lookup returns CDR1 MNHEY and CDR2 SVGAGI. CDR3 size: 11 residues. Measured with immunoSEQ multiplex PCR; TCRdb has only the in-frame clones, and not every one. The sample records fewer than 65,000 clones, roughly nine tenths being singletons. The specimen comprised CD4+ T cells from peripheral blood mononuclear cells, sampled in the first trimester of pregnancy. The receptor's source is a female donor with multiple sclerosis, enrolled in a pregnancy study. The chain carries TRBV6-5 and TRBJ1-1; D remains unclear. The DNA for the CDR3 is TGTGCCAGCAGGCGGGGCACTGAAGCTTTCTTT. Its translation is CASRRGTEAFF.